This TCR beta chain was identified in a study of T cells in Graves' hyperthyroidism and ophthalmopathy. Every diagnosis used clinical symptoms, serum thyroxine and TRAb, thyroid ultrasound and orbital computed tomography. CDR1 and CDR2 from the germline V gene are SEHNR and FQNEAQ (reference sequence). The CDR3 spans 16 residues. In the case of this clonotype: A read error may account for a junction end that differs from germline.

RNA transcripts were the template for amplifying TCR beta CDR3 regions. During a first-round RT-PCR of the TCR CDR3, the HTBI primer set was used. TCRdb re-derived calls from the multiplex PCR reads in MiXCR, one entry per CDR3 protein. This sample has about 540,000 distinct CDR3 sequences; 35% to 55% occur once, and the top ten carry 8.2%. The receptor comes from a woman aged 18 to 35 with Graves' hyperthyroidism. The J gene is TRBJ1-3, the V gene TRBV7-9; D uncertain. Material: peripheral blood or thyroid tissue (not recorded which). CDR3 region: CASSPGGVRSGDTIYF. Here the CDR3 DNA reads TGTGCCAGCAGCCCCGGCGGGGTTAGGTCTGGAGACACCATATATTTT.